These 8 T cell receptor beta chains originate from one sample sequenced in a study of cytomegalovirus exposure and HLA in healthy donors. The repertoire was sequenced with immunoSEQ multiplex PCR; TCRdb's copy has only in-frame clones and lacks some. The table records about 140,000 clones, about 90% of them present only once. The sequenced sample consisted of PBMCs. The receptor source for this set is a man younger than 30 in good health and CMV-seronegative.

V usage is TRBV18 and J usage is TRBJ2-7, with TRBD1 as a possible D gene (5 bases). Trimming pared 4 bases from V and 4 bases from J, leaving 11 bases between. Looked up from germline, CDR1 is KGHSH and CDR2 is LQKENI. The CDR3 has 13 residues. CDR3 coding DNA: TGTGCCAGCTCACTTATGACAGAATACGAGCAGTACTTC. It specifies CASSLMTEYEQYF.

Comment on this clone: Compared with germline, one end of the junction differs, possibly owing to a read error. CDR3 sequence: CASTLGEYQETQYF. DNA of the CDR3: TGCGCCAGCACCTTGGGGGAGTACCAAGAGACCCAGTACTTC. This sequence joins TRBV5-1 and TRBJ2-5; D possibly uses TRBD1 or TRBD2 (5 bases each). Germline assignment: CDR1 SGHRS and CDR2 YFSETQ. This CDR3 has 14 residues.

The gene calls are TRBV19 and TRBJ1-1; D unresolved. V lost 3 bases and J 4 bases, leaving 9 bases between the germline ends. From germline, CDR1 is LNHDA and CDR2 SQIVND (reference sequence). The CDR3 is made up of 13 amino acids. CDR3 DNA sequence: TGTGCCAGTAGTATGTTGGGAGCCACTGAAGCTTTCTTT. Its protein product is CASSMLGATEAFF.

V and J are TRBV2 and TRBJ2-4; a weak D match, TRBD1 (5 bases). The CDR3 is 18 residues long. Germline values: CDR1 SNHLY, CDR2 FYNNEI. Trimming pared 0 bases from V and 0 bases from J, leaving 15 bases between. This CDR3 is CASSEAAGNDIAKNIQYF. The CDR3 DNA is TGTGCCAGCAGTGAAGCGGCAGGGAATGACATAGCCAAAAACATTCAGTACTTC.

The rearrangement joins TRBV27 to TRBJ2-1; D is unclear. Trimming cost V 3 bases and J 5 bases, with 5 bases left between them. The CDR3 is made up of 12 amino acids. The germline gives CDR1 MNHEY, CDR2 SMNVEV (reference sequence). Here the CDR3 DNA reads TGTGCCAGCAGTTTTGTCGACAATGAGCAGTTCTTC. Its translation is CASSFVDNEQFF.

This clone was recorded once. This chain links TRBV25-1 with TRBJ1-2; D not resolved. The V end lost 6 bases, the J end lost 0 bases, and 8 bases lay between the germline ends. This CDR3 comprises 13 residues. Germline CDR1 reads MGHDK; CDR2 reads SYGVNS. In DNA form, the CDR3 reads TGTGCCAGCAGCGATCACTCTAACTATGGCTACACCTTC. This codes for CASSDHSNYGYTF.

V gene TRBV7-9 combines with J gene TRBJ2-1; 9 nucleotides line up with TRBD2. CDR1 and CDR2 from the germline V gene are SEHNR and FQNEAQ (reference sequence). The CDR3 runs 13 residues. The V gene end was trimmed by 5 bases and the J gene end by 9 bases; junction bases not matched to a gene: 5. The CDR3 spells CASSRGTSIEQFF. The CDR3 region has the DNA TGTGCCAGCAGCCGCGGGACTAGCATTGAGCAGTTCTTC.

The rearrangement links TRBV19 to TRBJ1-1; D uncertain. Germline CDR1 and CDR2: LNHDA and SQIVND (reference sequence). This CDR3 spans 13 amino acids. V was cut by 3 bases and J by 6 bases, with 11 bases left in between. CDR3: CASSIKGSPEAFF. The DNA of the CDR3 is TGTGCCAGTAGTATTAAAGGGAGTCCTGAAGCTTTCTTT.